The 21 T cell receptor beta chains reported below all come from one sample, sequenced in a study of a mutant IDH1 vaccine in newly diagnosed glioma. Time point described: baseline, week 1 (first vaccination visit). The treatment was: pre-vaccination baseline after standard-of-care therapy. Profiled with immunoSEQ multiplex PCR; TCRdb holds only in-frame clones, not every one. The sample carries 85,000 to 100,000 clones, about 80% recorded once. The source was PBMCs, collected from a glioma patient treated with radiotherapy, temozolomide or both. These receptors were collected from a man aged 35 to 55 with glioma.

V and J are TRBV6-6 and TRBJ2-1; possible D gene TRBD1, 5 bases. In germline, CDR1 is MNHNY, CDR2 SVGAGI (reference sequence). The V end lost 6 bases, the J end lost 9 bases, and 9 bases lay between the germline ends. The CDR3 sequence is 11 residues long. The CDR3 sequence: CASSLTVEQFF. Written as DNA, the CDR3 is TGTGCCAGCAGCCTGACAGTTGAGCAGTTCTTC.

This chain uses TRBV30 with TRBJ1-3, with D possibly being TRBD1 (6 bases). V was shortened by 4 bases and J by 2 bases, with 15 bases between the two germline ends. The CDR3 is 15 amino acids. Germline V gives CDR1 GTSNPN, CDR2 SVGIG (reference sequence). The CDR3 DNA follows: TGTGCCTGGACCCGTCAGGGGATCCCTGGAAACACCATATATTTT. Residues: CAWTRQGIPGNTIYF.

The chain employs TRBV10-3 and TRBJ1-2, with D unresolved. Germline lookup yields CDR1 ENHRY and CDR2 SYGVKD. The CDR3 has 14 residues. V shed 7 bases and J shed 2 bases, with 14 bases lying between them. CDR3 protein: CAITRGIENYGYTF. CDR3 DNA: TGTGCCATCACTCGGGGAATAGAAAACTATGGCTACACCTTC.

The chain is built from TRBV5-5 and TRBJ2-1; 9 nucleotides line up with TRBD2. J lost 3 bases, V lost 4 bases, and 5 bases had no gene match. There are 15 residues in the CDR3. In germline, CDR1 is SGHKS, CDR2 YYEKEE (reference sequence). The CDR3 nucleotides read TGTGCCAGCAGCCTTAGCGGGGGAGTCTACAATGAGCAGTTCTTC. Translation gives CASSLSGGVYNEQFF.

The V gene is TRBV6-1, the J gene TRBJ1-2; D is unresolved. This CDR3 comprises 11 residues. V lost 1 base to trimming and J lost 13 bases, with 10 bases between them. The germline V gene encodes CDR1 MNHNS and CDR2 SASEGT. As DNA, the CDR3 is TGTGCCAGCAGTGAAGGGATCCATTGCACCTTC. Amino acid sequence: CASSEGIHCTF.

V and J are TRBV9 and TRBJ1-5; D remains unclear. This CDR3 has 15 amino acids. Trimming removed 4 bases at V and 2 bases at J, with 13 bases between. Germline V CDR1 and CDR2: SGDLS, YYNGEE. The DNA for the CDR3 is TGTGCCAGCAGCCCCCAGCCCGGGGGCAATCAGCCCCAGCATTTT. Residues: CASSPQPGGNQPQHF.

In DNA, the CDR3 is TGTGCCACCAGCAGAGGGTTCGGTGTTGGCAGGGACTCACCCCTCCACTTT. Its protein product is CATSRGFGVGRDSPLHF. The rearrangement uses TRBV15 and TRBJ1-6, with D tentatively TRBD1 (5 bases). The V and J ends lost 1 base and 10 bases respectively, with 20 bases between them. Germline lookup yields CDR1 LNHNV and CDR2 YYDKDF (reference sequence). There are 17 residues in the CDR3.

The rearrangement links TRBV10-3 to TRBJ2-3, with D tentatively TRBD2 (6 bases). This CDR3 contains 13 residues. V was trimmed by 7 bases and J by 6 bases, leaving 14 bases between them. CDR1 is ENHRY, CDR2 SYGVKD, per germline. DNA of the CDR3: TGTGCCATCAATTTGGAGGGAACCGATACGCAGTATTTT. Translating gives CAINLEGTDTQYF.

The rearrangement uses TRBV10-2 and TRBJ2-7; 10 positions match TRBD2. V trimming: 7 bases; J trimming: 0 bases; junction bases outside the gene matches: 3. This CDR3 is 14 amino acids long. Germline-derived CDR1 and CDR2 are WSHSY and SAAADI. The CDR3 is CASNVAGGSYEQYF. In nucleotides, the CDR3 is TGCGCCAGCAATGTAGCGGGGGGCTCCTACGAGCAGTACTTC.

This chain joins TRBV6-5 and TRBJ1-5; 11 bases fit TRBD1. There are 14 residues in the CDR3. The germline V gene has CDR1 MNHEY and CDR2 SVGAGI. Germline trimming cut 4 bases from V and 11 bases from J; bases unmatched to any gene: 7. CDR3 DNA: TGTGCCAGCAGTTCGTCCCGGGACAGGGGGGCCCAGCATTTT. Translating it yields CASSSSRDRGAQHF.

The CDR3 protein is CAISEGQGSNQPQHF. The CDR3 bases are TGTGCCATCAGTGAGGGCCAGGGTAGCAATCAGCCCCAGCATTTT. This chain uses TRBV10-3 with TRBJ1-5, with D possibly being TRBD1 (5 bases). V dropped 2 bases and J dropped 0 bases, with 8 bases sitting between them. From germline, CDR1 is ENHRY and CDR2 SYGVKD. There are 15 residues in the CDR3.

Remarks on this clone: The same CDR3 also results from other DNA sequences found in this sample. V and J are TRBV30 and TRBJ2-7; 8 bases map to TRBD2. Germline V gives CDR1 GTSNPN, CDR2 SVGIG (reference sequence). Trimming at V came to 4 bases and at J to 4 bases, leaving 0 bases not matched to a gene. The length of the CDR3 is 11 residues. The CDR3 is CAWTGGYEQYF. The CDR3, as DNA: TGTGCCTGGACGGGGGGGTACGAGCAGTACTTC.

This clone was observed a few times. V gene TRBV2 combines with J gene TRBJ1-4, with D maybe TRBD1 (5 bases). CDR1 and CDR2 (germline): SNHLY, FYNNEI. Trimming cost V 9 bases and J 0 bases, with 5 bases left between them. The CDR3 covers 12 residues. For the CDR3, the DNA is TGTGCCAGAGGGGCAACTAATGAAAAACTGTTTTTT. Its protein is CARGATNEKLFF.

The table lists this clone with a few counts. The chain is built from TRBV19 and TRBJ2-1, with 8 nucleotides matching TRBD2. J gave up 7 bases and V 5 bases, and 4 bases lay outside the gene matches. From germline, CDR1 is LNHDA and CDR2 SQIVND (reference sequence). CDR3 size: 13 residues. CDR3 amino acids: CASSAGGYNEQFF. Here the CDR3 DNA reads TGTGCCAGTAGTGCGGGAGGTTATAATGAGCAGTTCTTC.

The chain is built from TRBV7-9 and TRBJ1-3; no definite D call. The CDR3 is made up of 15 amino acids. Germline V gene data show CDR1 as SEHNR and CDR2 as FQNEAQ (reference sequence). The V and J ends lost 5 bases and 0 bases respectively, with 11 bases between them. The CDR3 sequence: CASSEDGSSGNTIYF. CDR3 DNA sequence: TGTGCCAGCAGCGAAGACGGGTCCTCTGGAAACACCATATATTTT.

The rearrangement links TRBV11-2 to TRBJ2-7; no definite D call. This CDR3 spans 14 amino acids. The V gene lost 3 bases and the J gene lost 2 bases, with 11 bases spanning the gap. Germline V gene data show CDR1 as SGHAT and CDR2 as FQNNGV. The CDR3 sequence: CASSFSTSTYEQYF. In DNA form, the CDR3 reads TGTGCCAGCAGCTTTTCGACGAGCACCTACGAGCAGTACTTC.

This clone occurred once. The V call is TRBV10-3, the J call TRBJ2-1; 11 nucleotides align to TRBD2. Trimming cost V 2 bases and J 8 bases; bases outside gene matches: 11. The CDR3 covers 17 residues. The germline V gene has CDR1 ENHRY and CDR2 SYGVKD. The CDR3 DNA reads TGTGCCATCAGTGAGACTCAGATAGCGGGAGGGGTGGATGAGCAGTTCTTC. It is translated as CAISETQIAGGVDEQFF.

With respect to this clone: One end of the junction varies from germline; a read error may be responsible. V gene TRBV7-7 combines with J gene TRBJ2-3; TRBD2 is a possible D gene (6 bases). From germline, CDR1 is SSHAT and CDR2 FNYEAQ (reference sequence). The CDR3 runs to 14 residues. CDR3 sequence (DNA): TGTGCTAGCAGCTTAGCGCCCGGGACTCCCGAACCAATTTTT. Translation gives CASSLAPGTPEPIF.

This clone was counted only a few times. This rearrangement joins TRBV30 to TRBJ1-5, with a weak D call TRBD1 (5 bases). This CDR3 has 15 amino acids. Germline-derived CDR1 and CDR2 are GTSNPN and SVGIG (reference sequence). V lost 0 bases and J 2 bases, leaving 11 bases between the germline ends. The CDR3 is CAWSVPGWGNQPQHF. DNA of the CDR3: TGTGCCTGGAGTGTACCAGGGTGGGGCAATCAGCCCCAGCATTTT.

The chain joins TRBV4-1 to TRBJ1-3; 8 positions match TRBD1. V was clipped by 2 bases and J by 3 bases; unmatched bases: 12. The CDR3 covers 18 residues. Per the germline V gene, CDR1 is MGHRA and CDR2 is YSYEKL. CDR3 bases: TGCGCCAGCAGCCAAATCTGGGCCGAGACAGGGGTTGGAAACACCATATATTTT. This encodes CASSQIWAETGVGNTIYF.

The V and J genes are TRBV7-8 and TRBJ2-3; D not certain. This CDR3 region has 16 residues. Germline lookup yields CDR1 SGHVS and CDR2 FQNEAQ. The ends were cut back, 1 base at V and 4 bases at J, with 15 bases in the middle. In nucleotides, the CDR3 is TGTGCCAGCAGCTTAGTAGCCAGTACTACCCCAGATACGCAGTATTTT. It is translated as CASSLVASTTPDTQYF.